This T cell receptor beta chain was profiled in a study of regulatory T cells in long-lasting Graves disease. Study-wide findings and caveats: Among persistent patients, a larger number of public clonotypes were shared (over 2,500) than among newly diagnosed patients (roughly 970). For persistent Graves' patients, TCR diversity was lower than for newly diagnosed ones.

HTBI primers from iRepertoire and Arm-PCR of CDR3 regions yielded the TCR beta libraries. The authors' processing: The samples included roughly 61 TRBV and over 13 TRBJ segments. TCRdb reprocessed the multiplex PCR reads via MiXCR and lists one record per CDR3 protein. These V and J calls originate from TCRdb's pipeline instead of the authors' own analysis. The sample holds about 340,000 distinct CDR3 sequences, about 18% seen once. Time point reported: persistent/refractory GD, antithyroid drugs over 5 years with positive TRAb. RNA from PBMCs was the source of the TCR library. This clonotype was counted a single time. Its antigen remains unidentified. A far bigger clonotype differs at one base, so this is likely a read error. This CDR3 has 12 amino acids. CDR1 SNHLY and CDR2 FYNNEI come from the germline V gene.

This TCR derives from a female donor with Graves disease. Sequenced material: peripheral blood mononuclear cells (PBMCs), taken when the disease was refractory, from a patient treated with antithyroid drugs. The genes are TRBV2 and TRBJ2-3; D is uncertain. The CDR3 bases are TGTGCCAGCAGCCGATCAACAGATACGCGGTATTTT. This translates into CASSRSTDTRYF.